Presented here are 25 T cell receptor beta chains from one specimen sequenced in a study of T cell responses to AZD1222 COVID-19 vaccine. This table comes from immunoSEQ multiplex PCR, and its TCRdb copy is limited to in-frame clones, with some not included. Seen here are tens of thousands of clones, approximately 90% observed once, and the top ten hold about 8.1%. The sample was peripheral blood, taken 28 days after the second AZD1222 dose. The source is an adult who received the AZD1222 COVID-19 vaccine.

The chain couples TRBV27 to TRBJ1-1; possible D gene TRBD1, 6 bases. Germline V gene sequence: CDR1 MNHEY, CDR2 SMNVEV (reference sequence). Trimming removed 4 bases from V and 11 bases from J, with 17 bases in between. CDR3 length equals 13 residues. The CDR3 spells CASSSGTSSWAFF. CDR3 in DNA: TGTGCCAGCAGTTCCGGGACATCCTCTTGGGCTTTCTTT.

The chain combines TRBV6-5 with TRBJ1-2, with TRBD1 matching over 9 bases. V dropped 8 bases and J dropped 4; count of bases not matched to a gene: 2. The CDR3 sequence is 12 residues long. Per the germline V gene, CDR1 is MNHEY and CDR2 is SVGAGI. The CDR3 loop reads CASSDRGYGYTF. CDR3 sequence (DNA): TGTGCCAGCTCGGACAGGGGCTATGGCTACACCTTC.

CDR3 loop: CASRSGVFANTGELFF. In DNA form, the CDR3 reads TGTGCCAGCAGAAGCGGGGTGTTCGCGAACACCGGGGAGCTGTTTTTT. The gene calls are TRBV11-2 and TRBJ2-2, with TRBD2 identical over 7 bases. Trimming took 6 bases from V and 0 from J; bases not matched to a gene: 7. There are 16 residues in the CDR3. CDR1 is SGHAT, CDR2 FQNNGV, per germline.

This chain uses TRBV24-1 with TRBJ2-6, with 7 bases aligning to TRBD1. Germline lookup yields CDR1 KGHDR and CDR2 SFDVKD. This CDR3 has 15 residues. V was pared by 5 bases and J by 3 bases, with 3 bases of the junction left unmatched. DNA of the CDR3: TGTGCCACCAGTGGTGACAGGGTTGGGGCCAACGTCCTGACTTTC. As protein: CATSGDRVGANVLTF.

The gene calls are TRBV5-5 and TRBJ2-2; 9 bases align to TRBD1. This CDR3 region has 18 residues. Germline V CDR1 and CDR2: SGHKS, YYEKEE (reference sequence). After removal of 1 base from V and 2 bases from J, the junction contained 9 bases not matched to a gene. CDR3 bases: TGTGCCAGCAGCTTGTTGACCGGGACAGGGATCAACACCGGGGAGCTGTTTTTT. Translation gives CASSLLTGTGINTGELFF. The whole variable domain, filled in from reference TRBV5-5 and TRBJ2-2, reads DAGVTQSPTHLIKTRGQQVTLRCSPISGHKSVSWYQQVLGQGPQFIFQYYEKEERGRGNFPDRFSARQFPNYSSELNVNALLLGDSALYLCASSLLTGTGINTGELFFGEGSRLTVL.

This clone was detected once. V and J are TRBV12-3 or TRBV12-4 and TRBJ2-1, with unresolved D. The CDR3 spans 12 residues. The ends were cut back, 3 bases at V and 11 bases at J, with 11 bases in the middle. CDR3 sequence (DNA): TGTGCCAGCAGTTTTAACCAACTAAAGCAGTTCTTC. Its translation: CASSFNQLKQFF.

This chain joins TRBV9 and TRBJ2-1; D is uncertain. The CDR3 is 13 residues long. V shed 1 base and J shed 5 bases, with 7 bases lying between them. Germline V gives CDR1 SGDLS, CDR2 YYNGEE. CDR3 coding DNA: TGTGCCAGCAGCGTAATGGTCAACAATGAGCAGTTCTTC. It translates to CASSVMVNNEQFF.

V usage is TRBV6-2 or TRBV6-3 and J usage is TRBJ2-1; no definite D call. The CDR3 has 16 amino acids. V was cut by 4 bases and J by 0 bases, with 13 bases left in between. CDR1 and CDR2 from the germline V gene are MNHEY and SVGEGT. DNA of the CDR3: TGTGCCAGCAGTTCCCGGACCCCGAGCTCCTACAATGAGCAGTTCTTC. The encoded protein is CASSSRTPSSYNEQFF.

The CDR3 bases are TGTGCCTGCAACCTAGCTGAAGGGAGCACAGATACGCAGTATTTT. Translation: CACNLAEGSTDTQYF. The J gene is TRBJ2-3, the V gene TRBV30; possible D gene TRBD2, 5 bases. This CDR3 has 15 residues. CDR1 is GTSNPN, CDR2 SVGIG, per germline (reference sequence). The V and J ends lost 6 bases and 0 bases respectively, with 16 bases between them. Complete variable domain (other parts from reference TRBV30 and TRBJ2-3): SQTIHQWPATLVQPVGSPLSLECTVEGTSNPNLYWYRQAAGRGLQLLFYSVGIGQISSEVPQNLSASRPQDRQFILSSKKLLLSDSGFYLCACNLAEGSTDTQYFGPGTRLTVL.

The chain is built from TRBV6-2 or TRBV6-3 and TRBJ1-1; 8 nucleotides align to TRBD1. CDR3 length: 13 residues. Germline CDR1 reads MNHEY; CDR2 reads SVGEGT. The V and J ends lost 5 bases and 4 bases, in that order; junction bases with no gene match: 3. The CDR3 region has the DNA TGTGCCAGCAGTCTACAGGGGGTCACTGAAGCTTTCTTT. It specifies CASSLQGVTEAFF.

The chain carries TRBV9 and TRBJ1-5; D is unresolved. V was trimmed by 3 bases and J by 0 bases, leaving 10 bases between them. Germline values: CDR1 SGDLS, CDR2 YYNGEE. CDR3 length equals 15 residues. CDR3 protein: CASSAPGISNQPQHF. The CDR3 DNA sequence: TGTGCCAGCAGCGCCCCGGGGATTAGCAATCAGCCCCAGCATTTT.

The chain is built from TRBV11-3 and TRBJ1-1; the D is unclear. This CDR3 contains 13 residues. Germline loops: CDR1 SGHNT, CDR2 YENEEA. The V gene lost 7 bases and the J gene lost 8 bases, with 17 bases spanning the gap. The CDR3 loop reads CASTNEAYSEAFF. Written as DNA, the CDR3 is TGTGCCAGCACCAACGAAGCGTACAGCGAAGCTTTCTTT.

The gene calls are TRBV30 and TRBJ2-1; TRBD1 matches at 7 bases. The V gene's germline CDR1 is GTSNPN and CDR2 SVGIG (reference sequence). The CDR3 spans 14 residues. The V gene end was trimmed by 1 base and the J gene end by 6 bases; junction bases not matched to a gene: 6. CDR3 region: CAWSASRTGNEQFF. The CDR3 DNA reads TGTGCCTGGAGTGCCTCTCGGACAGGCAATGAGCAGTTCTTC.

The chain employs TRBV19 and TRBJ1-1; D uncertain. The CDR3 runs to 14 residues. Germline CDR1 reads LNHDA; CDR2 reads SQIVND (reference sequence). Trimming took off 3 bases at V and 0 bases at J, with 8 bases between the two ends. The CDR3 is CASSIVNMNTEAFF. The CDR3 region has the DNA TGTGCCAGTAGTATTGTCAACATGAACACTGAAGCTTTCTTT.

The genes are TRBV5-1 and TRBJ1-4; D gene uncertain. The CDR3 runs to 15 residues. Deletions cut 4 bases from V and 4 bases from J, with 14 bases between. Per germline, CDR1 SGHRS and CDR2 YFSETQ. The CDR3 region is CASSNFQANNEKLFF. In nucleotides, the CDR3 is TGCGCCAGCAGCAACTTCCAGGCTAATAATGAAAAACTGTTTTTT.

The chain is built from TRBV7-3 and TRBJ2-5; possible D gene TRBD1, 6 bases. The V end was cut by 4 bases, the J end by 6 bases, with 15 bases between. Per germline, CDR1 SGHTA and CDR2 FQGTGA. CDR3 size: 14 residues. CDR3 nucleotide sequence: TGTGCCAGCAGCTCCGACCAGGGGAGTAAGACCCAGTACTTC. This sequence encodes CASSSDQGSKTQYF.

The rearrangement uses TRBV27 and TRBJ2-3; TRBD1 matches 9 bases. The germline CDR1 and CDR2 sequences are MNHEY and SMNVEV (reference sequence). The ends lost 6 bases at V and 2 bases at J; junction bases unmatched: 6. The CDR3 has 15 residues. The CDR3 bases are TGTGCCAGCAGAACCCGGGACAGGGTCACAGATACGCAGTATTTT. Translation: CASRTRDRVTDTQYF.

This sequence joins TRBV28 and TRBJ2-5; D unresolved. V was clipped by 3 bases and J by 2 bases, with 7 bases between them. The CDR3 spans 13 residues. The germline gives CDR1 MDHEN, CDR2 SYDVKM. CDR3 sequence (DNA): TGTGCCAGCAGTTTTTCTGGACAAGAGACCCAGTACTTC. This translates into CASSFSGQETQYF.

The gene calls are TRBV19 and TRBJ1-6; D remains ambiguous. The CDR3 has 15 amino acids. With 3 bases removed from V and 7 bases from J, the gap between germline ends came to 13 bases. Germline V gene lookup returns CDR1 LNHDA and CDR2 SQIVND (reference sequence). DNA of the CDR3: TGTGCCAGTAGTATCCTGCTAATCGGCAATTCACCCCTCCACTTT. This sequence encodes CASSILLIGNSPLHF.

The chain combines TRBV28 with TRBJ2-3; 9 positions agree with TRBD2. The CDR3 spans 15 residues. After removal of 5 bases from V and 6 bases from J, the junction contained 9 bases not matched to a gene. Germline CDR1 MDHEN, CDR2 SYDVKM. CDR3 protein: CASSPLAGESDTQYF. The CDR3 DNA reads TGTGCCAGCAGTCCCTTAGCGGGAGAATCGGATACGCAGTATTTT.

This chain connects TRBV7-2 to TRBJ2-3; D may be TRBD1 (5 bases). Germline assignment: CDR1 SGHTA and CDR2 FQGNSA. Trimming cost V 2 bases and J 3 bases, with 12 bases left between them. The CDR3 loop spans 15 amino acids. The CDR3 loop reads CASSLKGSGTDTQYF. The DNA for the CDR3 is TGTGCCAGCAGCTTAAAGGGGTCAGGGACAGATACGCAGTATTTT.

V usage is TRBV27 and J usage is TRBJ2-7; possibly TRBD1 or TRBD2 for D (5 bases each). This CDR3 contains 15 residues. Germline CDR1 MNHEY, CDR2 SMNVEV (reference sequence). Trimming shortened V by 3 bases and J by 2 bases, and 14 bases separated the two germline ends. The chain's CDR3 is CASSFEVKGPYEQYF. The CDR3 DNA reads TGTGCCAGCAGTTTTGAGGTCAAGGGACCCTACGAGCAGTACTTC.

J is TRBJ1-1 and V is TRBV7-2, with D uncertain. Per the germline V gene, CDR1 is SGHTA and CDR2 is FQGNSA. CDR3 length: 13 residues. V gave up 3 bases and J gave up 1 base, with 6 bases separating them. The CDR3 sequence: CASSFNENTEAFF. The CDR3 DNA reads TGTGCCAGCAGCTTTAACGAGAACACTGAAGCTTTCTTT.

The chain joins TRBV7-2 to TRBJ2-5; unclear D gene. The CDR3 runs 14 residues. Germline V gives CDR1 SGHTA, CDR2 FQGNSA. V lost 4 bases, J lost 3 bases, and 12 bases lay in between. CDR3 coding DNA: TGTGCCAGCAGCTCGGCGGCTTGGGAAGAGACCCAGTACTTC. Amino acid sequence: CASSSAAWEETQYF.

The J gene is TRBJ1-5, the V gene TRBV9, with D unclear. Trimming pared 2 bases from V and 10 bases from J, leaving 22 bases between. This CDR3 is 16 amino acids long. Germline loops: CDR1 SGDLS, CDR2 YYNGEE. The DNA for the CDR3 is TGTGCCAGCAGCGTCTCTTCCGGTAAGGCCGTGGTCCCCCAGCATTTT. This codes for CASSVSSGKAVVPQHF. Complete variable domain (other parts from reference TRBV9 and TRBJ1-5): DSGVTQTPKHLITATGQRVTLRCSPRSGDLSVYWYQQSLDQGLQFLIQYYNGEERAKGNILERFSAQQFPDLHSELNLSSLELGDSALYFCASSVSSGKAVVPQHFGDGTRLSIL.